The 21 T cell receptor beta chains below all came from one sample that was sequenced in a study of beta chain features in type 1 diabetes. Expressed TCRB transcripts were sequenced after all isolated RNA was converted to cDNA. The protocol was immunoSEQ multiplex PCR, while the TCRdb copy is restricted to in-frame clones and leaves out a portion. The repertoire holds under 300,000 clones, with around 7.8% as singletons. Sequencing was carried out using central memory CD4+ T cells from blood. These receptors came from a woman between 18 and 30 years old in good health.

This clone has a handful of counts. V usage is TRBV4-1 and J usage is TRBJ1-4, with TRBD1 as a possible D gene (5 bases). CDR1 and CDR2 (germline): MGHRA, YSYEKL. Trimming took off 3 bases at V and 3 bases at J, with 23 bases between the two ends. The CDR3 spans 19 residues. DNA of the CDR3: TGCGCCAGCAGCCAGGGGGGAGACGGAAGGGTTAGATCTAATGAAAAACTGTTTTTT. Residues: CASSQGGDGRVRSNEKLFF.

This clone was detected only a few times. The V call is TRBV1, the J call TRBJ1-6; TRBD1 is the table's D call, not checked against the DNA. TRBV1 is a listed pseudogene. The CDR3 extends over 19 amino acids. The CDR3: CTSSQCRGEGGYYNSPLHF. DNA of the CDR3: TGCACCAGCAGCCAGTGCAGGGGTGAAGGGGGATACTATAATTCACCCCTCCACTTT.

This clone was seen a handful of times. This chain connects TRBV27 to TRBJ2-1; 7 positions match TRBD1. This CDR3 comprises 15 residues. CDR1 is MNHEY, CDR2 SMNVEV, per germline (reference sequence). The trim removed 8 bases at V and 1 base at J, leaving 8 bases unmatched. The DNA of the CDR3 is TGTGCCAGCTCGACAGGGCGAGTTTCCTACAATGAGCAGTTCTTC. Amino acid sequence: CASSTGRVSYNEQFF.

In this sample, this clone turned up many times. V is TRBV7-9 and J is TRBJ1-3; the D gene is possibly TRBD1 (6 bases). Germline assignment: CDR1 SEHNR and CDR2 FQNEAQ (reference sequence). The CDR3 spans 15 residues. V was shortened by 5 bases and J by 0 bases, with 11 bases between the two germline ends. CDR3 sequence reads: CASSQTGYSGNTIYF. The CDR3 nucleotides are TGTGCCAGCAGCCAGACAGGCTACTCTGGAAACACCATATATTTT.

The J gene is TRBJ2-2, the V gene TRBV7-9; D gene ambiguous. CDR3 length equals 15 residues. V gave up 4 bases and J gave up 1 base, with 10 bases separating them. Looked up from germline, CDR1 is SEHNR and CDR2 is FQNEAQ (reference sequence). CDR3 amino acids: CASSYYGRNTGELFF. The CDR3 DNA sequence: TGTGCCAGCAGCTACTACGGAAGGAACACCGGGGAGCTGTTTTTT.

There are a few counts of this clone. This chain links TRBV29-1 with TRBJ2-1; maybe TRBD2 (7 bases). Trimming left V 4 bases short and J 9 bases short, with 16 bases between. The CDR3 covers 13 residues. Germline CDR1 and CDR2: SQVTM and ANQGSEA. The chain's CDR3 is CSVGVGGGSEQFF. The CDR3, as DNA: TGCAGCGTTGGAGTAGGGGGGGGCAGTGAGCAGTTCTTC.

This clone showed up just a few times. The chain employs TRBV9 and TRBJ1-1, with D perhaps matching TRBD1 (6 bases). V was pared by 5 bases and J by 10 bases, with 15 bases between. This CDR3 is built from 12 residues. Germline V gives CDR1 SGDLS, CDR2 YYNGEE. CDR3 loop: CASSTPGVRAFF. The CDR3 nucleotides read TGTGCCAGCAGTACCCCAGGGGTGAGAGCTTTCTTT.

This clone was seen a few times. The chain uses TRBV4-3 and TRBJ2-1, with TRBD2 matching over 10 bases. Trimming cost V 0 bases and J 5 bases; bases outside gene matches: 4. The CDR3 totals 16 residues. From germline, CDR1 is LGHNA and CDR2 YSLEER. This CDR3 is CASSQESLAGDNEQFF. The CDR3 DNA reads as TGCGCCAGCAGCCAAGAATCCCTAGCGGGAGACAATGAGCAGTTCTTC.

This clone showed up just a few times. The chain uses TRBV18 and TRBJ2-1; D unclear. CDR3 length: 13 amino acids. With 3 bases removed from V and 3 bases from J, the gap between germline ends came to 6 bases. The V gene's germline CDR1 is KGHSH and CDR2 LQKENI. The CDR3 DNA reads TGTGCCAGCTCACCGCGACACTACAATGAGCAGTTCTTC. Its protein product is CASSPRHYNEQFF.

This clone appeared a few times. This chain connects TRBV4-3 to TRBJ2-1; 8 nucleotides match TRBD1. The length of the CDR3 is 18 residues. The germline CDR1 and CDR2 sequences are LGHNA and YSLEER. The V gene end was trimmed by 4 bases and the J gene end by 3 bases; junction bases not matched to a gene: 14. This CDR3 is CASSRNPSGQGNYNEQFF. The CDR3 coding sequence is TGCGCCAGCAGCCGAAACCCCTCCGGACAGGGTAACTACAATGAGCAGTTCTTC.

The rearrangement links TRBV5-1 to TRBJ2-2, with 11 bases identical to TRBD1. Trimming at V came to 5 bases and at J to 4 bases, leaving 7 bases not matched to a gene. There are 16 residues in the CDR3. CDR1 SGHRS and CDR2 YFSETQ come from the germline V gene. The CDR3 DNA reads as TGCGCCAGCAGTACAGGACAGGGGGCTGGCACCGGGGAGCTGTTTTTT. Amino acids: CASSTGQGAGTGELFF.

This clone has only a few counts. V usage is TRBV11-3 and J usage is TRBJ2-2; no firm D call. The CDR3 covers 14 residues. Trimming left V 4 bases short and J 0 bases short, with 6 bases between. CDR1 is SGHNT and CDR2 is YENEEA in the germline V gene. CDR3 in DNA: TGTGCCAGCAGCTCCACATCGAACACCGGGGAGCTGTTTTTT. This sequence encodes CASSSTSNTGELFF.

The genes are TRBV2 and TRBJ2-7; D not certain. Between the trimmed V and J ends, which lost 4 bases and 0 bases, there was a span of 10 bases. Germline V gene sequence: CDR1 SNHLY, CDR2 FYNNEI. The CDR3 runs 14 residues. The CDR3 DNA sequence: TGTGCCAGCAGTGCCTTGGGTCCCTCCTACGAGCAGTACTTC. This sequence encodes CASSALGPSYEQYF.

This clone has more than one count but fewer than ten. The CDR3, as DNA: TGTGCCAGCAGCTTAGGGGGATCTCAGCCCCAGCATTTT. This codes for CASSLGGSQPQHF. The chain combines TRBV2 with TRBJ1-5; D is perhaps TRBD1 (6 bases). The CDR3 covers 13 residues. CDR1 is SNHLY, CDR2 FYNNEI, per germline. V gave up 6 bases and J gave up 6 bases, with 12 bases separating them.

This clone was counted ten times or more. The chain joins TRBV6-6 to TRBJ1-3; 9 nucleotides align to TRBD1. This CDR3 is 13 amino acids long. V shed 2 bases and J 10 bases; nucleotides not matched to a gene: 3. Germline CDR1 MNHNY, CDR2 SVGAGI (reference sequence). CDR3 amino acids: CASSYGGQGTIYF. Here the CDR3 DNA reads TGTGCCAGCAGTTACGGGGGACAGGGAACCATATATTTT.

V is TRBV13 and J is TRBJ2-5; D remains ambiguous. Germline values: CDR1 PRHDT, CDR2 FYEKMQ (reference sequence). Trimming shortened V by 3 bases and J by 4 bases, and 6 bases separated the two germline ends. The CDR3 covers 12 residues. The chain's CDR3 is CASSLGAETQYF. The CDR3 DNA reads TGTGCCAGCAGCTTGGGCGCAGAGACCCAGTACTTC.

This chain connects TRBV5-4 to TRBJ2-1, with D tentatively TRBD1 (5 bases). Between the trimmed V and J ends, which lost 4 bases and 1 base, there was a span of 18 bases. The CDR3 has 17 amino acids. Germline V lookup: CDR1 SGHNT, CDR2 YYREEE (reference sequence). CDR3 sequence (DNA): TGTGCCAGCAGCATTGTTTTTGGACAAGGATCCTACAATGAGCAGTTCTTC. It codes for CASSIVFGQGSYNEQFF.

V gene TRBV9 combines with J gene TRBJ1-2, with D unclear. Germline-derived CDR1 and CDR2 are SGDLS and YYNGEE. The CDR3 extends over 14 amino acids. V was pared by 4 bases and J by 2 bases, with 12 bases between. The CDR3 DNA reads TGTGCCAGCAGCAGCAGGAGTTTAAACTATGGCTACACCTTC. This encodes CASSSRSLNYGYTF.

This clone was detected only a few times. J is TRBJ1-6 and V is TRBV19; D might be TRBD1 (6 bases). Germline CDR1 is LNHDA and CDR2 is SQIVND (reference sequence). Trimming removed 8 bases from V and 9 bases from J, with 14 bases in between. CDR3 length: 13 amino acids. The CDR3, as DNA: TGTGCCAGTGCTACCGGGACACTTTCACCCCTCCACTTT. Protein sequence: CASATGTLSPLHF.

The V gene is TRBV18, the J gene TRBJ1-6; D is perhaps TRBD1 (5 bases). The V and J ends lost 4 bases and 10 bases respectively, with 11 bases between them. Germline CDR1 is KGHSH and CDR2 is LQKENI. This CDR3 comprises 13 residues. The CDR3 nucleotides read TGTGCCAGCTCACGGGGCAGGGAATCACCCCTCCACTTT. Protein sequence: CASSRGRESPLHF.

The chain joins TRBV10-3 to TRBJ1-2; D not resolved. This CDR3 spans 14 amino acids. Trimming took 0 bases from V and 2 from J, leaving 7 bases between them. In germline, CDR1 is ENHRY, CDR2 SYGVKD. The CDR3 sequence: CAISESQVNYGYTF. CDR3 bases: TGTGCCATCAGTGAGTCGCAGGTCAACTATGGCTACACCTTC.